This T cell receptor (beta chain) was obtained from a study of cytomegalovirus exposure and HLA in healthy donors. Across the whole study: Unique TCRs numbering about 87 million, obtained from HLA-typed donors, made up an early data release.

Per germline, CDR1 SGHRS and CDR2 YFSETQ. With 2 bases removed from V and 2 bases from J, the gap between germline ends came to 15 bases. CDR3 length: 16 amino acids. This clone appeared a single time. Its specificity is unknown. The PCR was carried out with 60 Vbeta primers and 13 Jbeta primers. Using immunoSEQ multiplex PCR, the repertoire was profiled, and TCRdb retains in-frame clones only, with some absent. The table lists 150,000 to 200,000 clones, 68% of them singletons. Study-wide points: Analysis was carried out at a later point, and it linked a missense DCLRE1C variant to TCR beta V- and J-gene trimming.

Specimen: PBMCs. The chain joins TRBV5-1 to TRBJ2-3; tentatively, D is TRBD1 (6 bases). This TCR came from a man aged 50-59 years in good health and CMV-seronegative. The CDR3 DNA sequence: TGCGCCAGCAGCTTAGGGCAGGGGTTGGCCACAGATACGCAGTATTTT. This encodes CASSLGQGLATDTQYF. Full variable domain (missing parts from reference TRBV5-1 and TRBJ2-3): KAGVTQTPRYLIKTRGQQVTLSCSPISGHRSVSWYQQTPGQGLQFLFEYFSETQRNKGNFPGRFSGRQFSNSRSEMNVSTLELGDSALYLCASSLGQGLATDTQYFGPGTRLTVL.